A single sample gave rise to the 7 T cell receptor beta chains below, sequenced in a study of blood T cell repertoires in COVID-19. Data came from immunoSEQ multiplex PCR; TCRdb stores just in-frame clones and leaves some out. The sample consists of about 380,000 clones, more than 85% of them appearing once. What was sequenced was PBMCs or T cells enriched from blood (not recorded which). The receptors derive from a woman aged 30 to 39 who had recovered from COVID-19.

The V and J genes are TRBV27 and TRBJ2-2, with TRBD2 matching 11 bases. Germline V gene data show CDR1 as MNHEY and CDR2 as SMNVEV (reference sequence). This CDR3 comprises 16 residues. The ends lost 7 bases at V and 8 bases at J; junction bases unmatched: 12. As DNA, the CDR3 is TGTGCCAGCACCCCGGGACTAGCGGCAACAGGAGGGGAGCTGTTTTTT. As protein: CASTPGLAATGGELFF.

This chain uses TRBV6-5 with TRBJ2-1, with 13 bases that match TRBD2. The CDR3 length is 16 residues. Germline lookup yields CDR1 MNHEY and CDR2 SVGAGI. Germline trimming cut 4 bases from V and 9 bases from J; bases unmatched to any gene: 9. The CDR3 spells CASSSWSGLAGLEQFF. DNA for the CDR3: TGTGCCAGCAGTTCTTGGTCGGGACTAGCGGGACTTGAGCAGTTCTTC.

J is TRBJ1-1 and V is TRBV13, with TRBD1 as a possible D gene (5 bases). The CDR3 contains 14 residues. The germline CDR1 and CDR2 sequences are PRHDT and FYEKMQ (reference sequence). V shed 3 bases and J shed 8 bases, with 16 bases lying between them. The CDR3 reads CASSLRDGSDEAFF. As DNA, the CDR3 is TGTGCCAGCAGCTTGCGGGACGGCTCCGACGAAGCTTTCTTT.

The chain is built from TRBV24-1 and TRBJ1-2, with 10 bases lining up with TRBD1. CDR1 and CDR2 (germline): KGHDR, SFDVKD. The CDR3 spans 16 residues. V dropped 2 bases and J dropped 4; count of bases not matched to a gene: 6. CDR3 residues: CATSDSGTGESYGYTF. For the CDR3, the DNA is TGTGCCACCAGTGATTCCGGGACAGGGGAGAGCTATGGCTACACCTTC.

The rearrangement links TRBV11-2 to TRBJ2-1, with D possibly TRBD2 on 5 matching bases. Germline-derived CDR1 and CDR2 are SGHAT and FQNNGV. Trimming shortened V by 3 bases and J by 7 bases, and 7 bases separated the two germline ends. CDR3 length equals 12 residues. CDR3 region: CASSFEGNEQFF. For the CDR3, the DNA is TGTGCCAGCAGCTTCGAGGGTAATGAGCAGTTCTTC. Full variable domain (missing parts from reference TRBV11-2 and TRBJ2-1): EAGVAQSPRYKIIEKRQSVAFWCNPISGHATLYWYQQILGQGPKLLIQFQNNGVVDDSQLPKDRFSAERLKGVDSTLKIQPAKLEDSAVYLCASSFEGNEQFFGPGTRLTVL.

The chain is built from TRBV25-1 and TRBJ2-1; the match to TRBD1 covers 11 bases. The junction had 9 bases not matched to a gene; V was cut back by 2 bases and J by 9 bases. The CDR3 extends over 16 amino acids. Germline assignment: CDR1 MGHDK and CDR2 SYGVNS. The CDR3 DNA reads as TGTGCCAGCAGTGAAGAACCGGGACAGGGGGTTAGTGAGCAGTTCTTC. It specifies CASSEEPGQGVSEQFF.

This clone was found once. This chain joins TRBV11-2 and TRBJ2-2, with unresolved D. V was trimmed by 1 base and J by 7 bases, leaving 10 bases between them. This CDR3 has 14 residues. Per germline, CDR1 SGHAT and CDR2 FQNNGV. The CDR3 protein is CASSLVVGRGELFF. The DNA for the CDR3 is TGTGCCAGCAGCTTAGTCGTTGGCCGCGGGGAGCTGTTTTTT.